Sequencing of this TCR beta chain was carried out in a study of shared clonotypes between healthy human individuals. CDR1 and CDR2 from the germline V gene are SGHTA and FQGTGA. This CDR3 region has 13 residues. Trimming took 4 bases from V and 3 from J; bases not matched to a gene: 3. Deep was the level used in running the assay. Only in-frame clones appear in the TCRdb table, and some are missing; sequencing was by immunoSEQ multiplex PCR. Counted here are around 1.5 million clones, approximately 98% occurring once; the ten biggest clones make up 0.45%. The source of this sequence is a man aged 25 to 45 in good health. The chain uses TRBV7-3 and TRBJ2-7, with 7 bases matching TRBD2. Sequenced material: naive CD4+ T cells sorted from blood. This sample's subset: CD45RA+ positively selected. The CDR3 sequence: CASSSERGYEQYF. In nucleotides, the CDR3 is TGTGCCAGCAGCTCCGAGCGGGGCTACGAGCAGTACTTC.